The text below deals with one TCR beta chain. TCRdb keeps only in-frame clones here, not all; method: immunoSEQ multiplex PCR. The sample lists fewer than 800,000 clones, around 92% seen once, with approximately 1.5% in the top ten. This sample was taken from a study of Ad26.COV2.S vaccination and SARS-CoV-2 variants. Indicated treatment: 19 received Ad26.COV2.S at low or high dose, single or two shots; roughly five received placebo; per-sample allocation not given. Sampling happened 63 days after the first vaccine or placebo injection. This CDR3 spans 13 amino acids. Looked up from germline, CDR1 is KGHSH and CDR2 is LQKENI. With V trimmed by 3 bases and J by 12 bases, 6 bases remained unmatched.

This specimen consisted of peripheral blood, obtained in a trial of Ad26.COV2.S vaccine versus placebo. V and J are TRBV18 and TRBJ1-3, with TRBD1 matching over 9 bases. The sequence was collected from a person between 18 and 60 years old who received the Ad26.COV2.S COVID-19 vaccine or a placebo. This CDR3 reads CASSPTGTGLIYF. The DNA for the CDR3 is TGTGCCAGCTCACCGACCGGGACAGGGCTCATATATTTT.